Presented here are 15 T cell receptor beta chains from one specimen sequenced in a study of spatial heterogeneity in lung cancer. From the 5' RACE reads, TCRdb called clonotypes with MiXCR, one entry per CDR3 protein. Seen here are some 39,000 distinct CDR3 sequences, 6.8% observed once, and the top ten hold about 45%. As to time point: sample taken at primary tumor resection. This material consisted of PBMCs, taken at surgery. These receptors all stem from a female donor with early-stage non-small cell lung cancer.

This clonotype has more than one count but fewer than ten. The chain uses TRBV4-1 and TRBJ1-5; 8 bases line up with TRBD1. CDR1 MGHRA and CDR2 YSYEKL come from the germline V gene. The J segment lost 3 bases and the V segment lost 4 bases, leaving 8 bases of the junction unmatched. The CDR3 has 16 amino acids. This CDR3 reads CASSLAGQGHNQPQHF. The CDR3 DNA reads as TGCGCCAGCAGCCTTGCTGGACAGGGCCACAATCAGCCCCAGCATTTT.

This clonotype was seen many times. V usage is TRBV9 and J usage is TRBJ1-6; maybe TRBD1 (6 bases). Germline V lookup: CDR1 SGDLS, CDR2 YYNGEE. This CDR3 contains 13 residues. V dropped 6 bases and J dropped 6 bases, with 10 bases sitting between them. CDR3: CASTKGGNSPLHF. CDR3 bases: TGTGCCAGCACCAAGGGGGGTAATTCACCCCTCCACTTT.

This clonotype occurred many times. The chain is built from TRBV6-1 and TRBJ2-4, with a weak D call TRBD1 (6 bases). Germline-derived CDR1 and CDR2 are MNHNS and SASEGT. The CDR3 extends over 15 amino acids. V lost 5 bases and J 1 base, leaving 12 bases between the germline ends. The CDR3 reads CASSSTRGAKNIQYF. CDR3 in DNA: TGTGCCAGCAGTAGCACCAGGGGTGCCAAAAACATTCAGTACTTC.

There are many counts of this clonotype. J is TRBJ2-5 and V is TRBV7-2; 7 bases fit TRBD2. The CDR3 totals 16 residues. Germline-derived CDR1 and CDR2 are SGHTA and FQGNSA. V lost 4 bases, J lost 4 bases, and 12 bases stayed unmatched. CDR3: CASSSKAGPRGETQYF. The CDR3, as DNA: TGTGCCAGCAGCTCGAAAGCGGGGCCGCGGGGAGAGACCCAGTACTTC.

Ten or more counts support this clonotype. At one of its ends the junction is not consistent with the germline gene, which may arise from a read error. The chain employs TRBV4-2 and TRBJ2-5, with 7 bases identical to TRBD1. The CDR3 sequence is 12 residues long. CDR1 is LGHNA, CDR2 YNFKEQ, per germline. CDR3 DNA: TGTGCCAGCAGCGCTACAGGGGAGAGCCAGTACTTC. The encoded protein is CASSATGESQYF.

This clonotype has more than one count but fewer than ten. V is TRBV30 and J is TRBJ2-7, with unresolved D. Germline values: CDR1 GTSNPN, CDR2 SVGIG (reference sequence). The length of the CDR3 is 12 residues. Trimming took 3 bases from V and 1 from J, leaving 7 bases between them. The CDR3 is CAWRGGSYEQYF. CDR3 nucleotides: TGTGCCTGGAGAGGTGGGTCCTACGAGCAGTACTTC.

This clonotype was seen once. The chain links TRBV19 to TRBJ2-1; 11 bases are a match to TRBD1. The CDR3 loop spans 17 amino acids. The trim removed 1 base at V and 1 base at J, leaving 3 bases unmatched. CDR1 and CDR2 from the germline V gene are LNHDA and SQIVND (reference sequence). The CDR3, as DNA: TGTGCCAGTAGTATAGCCGGGACAGGGGGTTCCTACAATGAGCAGTTCTTC. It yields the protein CASSIAGTGGSYNEQFF.

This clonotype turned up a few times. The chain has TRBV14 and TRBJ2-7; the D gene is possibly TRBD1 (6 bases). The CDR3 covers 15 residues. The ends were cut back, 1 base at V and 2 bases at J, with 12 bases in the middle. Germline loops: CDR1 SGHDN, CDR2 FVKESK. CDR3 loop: CASSQVLSGAYEQYF. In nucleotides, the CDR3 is TGTGCCAGCAGCCAAGTCCTATCAGGGGCCTACGAGCAGTACTTC. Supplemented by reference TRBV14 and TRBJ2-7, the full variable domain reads EAGVTQFPSHSVIEKGQTVTLRCDPISGHDNLYWYRRVMGKEIKFLLHFVKESKQDESGMPNNRFLAERTGGTYSTLKVQPAELEDSGVYFCASSQVLSGAYEQYFGPGTRLTVT.

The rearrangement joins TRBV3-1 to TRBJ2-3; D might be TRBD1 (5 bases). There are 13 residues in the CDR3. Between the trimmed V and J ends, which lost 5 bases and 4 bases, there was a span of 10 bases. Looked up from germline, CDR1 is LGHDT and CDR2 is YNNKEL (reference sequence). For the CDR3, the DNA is TGTGCCAGCAGCACTCCAGGGTCAGATACGCAGTATTTT. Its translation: CASSTPGSDTQYF.

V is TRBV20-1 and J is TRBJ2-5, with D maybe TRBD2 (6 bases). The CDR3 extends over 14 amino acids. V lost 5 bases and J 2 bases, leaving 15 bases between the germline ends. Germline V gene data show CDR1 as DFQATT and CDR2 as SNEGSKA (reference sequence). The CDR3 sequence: CSARSSGRQETQYF. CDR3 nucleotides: TGCAGTGCTCGTTCGAGCGGGCGACAAGAGACCCAGTACTTC.

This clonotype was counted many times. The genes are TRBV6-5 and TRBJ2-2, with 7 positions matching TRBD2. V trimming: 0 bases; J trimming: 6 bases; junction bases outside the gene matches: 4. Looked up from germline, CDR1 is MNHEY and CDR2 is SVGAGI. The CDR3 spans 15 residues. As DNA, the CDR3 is TGTGCCAGCAGTTACTCGGGGGGGAAGGCCGGGGAGCTGTTTTTT. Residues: CASSYSGGKAGELFF.

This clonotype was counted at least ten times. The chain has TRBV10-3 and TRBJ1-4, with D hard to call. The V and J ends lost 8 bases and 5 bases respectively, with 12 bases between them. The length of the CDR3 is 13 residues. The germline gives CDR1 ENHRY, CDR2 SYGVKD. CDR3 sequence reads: CAISMGRNEKLFF. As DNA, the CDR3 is TGTGCCATCTCCATGGGAAGGAATGAAAAACTGTTTTTT.

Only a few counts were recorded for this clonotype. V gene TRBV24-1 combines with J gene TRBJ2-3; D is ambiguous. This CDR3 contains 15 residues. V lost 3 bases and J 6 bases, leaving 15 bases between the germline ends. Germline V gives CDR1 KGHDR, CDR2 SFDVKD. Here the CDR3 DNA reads TGTGCCACCAGTGATCCCGGGTCCCAGAGCGATACGCAGTATTTT. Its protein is CATSDPGSQSDTQYF.

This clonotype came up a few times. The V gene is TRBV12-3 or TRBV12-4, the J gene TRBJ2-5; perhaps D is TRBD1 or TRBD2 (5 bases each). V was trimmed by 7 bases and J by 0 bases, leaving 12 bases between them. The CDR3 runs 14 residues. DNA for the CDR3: TGTGCCAGCACCCCAGGGACGTACCAAGAGACCCAGTACTTC. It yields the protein CASTPGTYQETQYF.

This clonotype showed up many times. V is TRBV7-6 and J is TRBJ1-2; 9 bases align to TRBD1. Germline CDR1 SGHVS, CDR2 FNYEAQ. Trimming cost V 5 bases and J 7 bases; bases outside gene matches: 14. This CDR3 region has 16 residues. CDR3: CASSRIGTGKGSGYTF. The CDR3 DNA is TGTGCCAGCAGCCGGATCGGGACAGGGAAAGGAAGTGGCTACACCTTC.